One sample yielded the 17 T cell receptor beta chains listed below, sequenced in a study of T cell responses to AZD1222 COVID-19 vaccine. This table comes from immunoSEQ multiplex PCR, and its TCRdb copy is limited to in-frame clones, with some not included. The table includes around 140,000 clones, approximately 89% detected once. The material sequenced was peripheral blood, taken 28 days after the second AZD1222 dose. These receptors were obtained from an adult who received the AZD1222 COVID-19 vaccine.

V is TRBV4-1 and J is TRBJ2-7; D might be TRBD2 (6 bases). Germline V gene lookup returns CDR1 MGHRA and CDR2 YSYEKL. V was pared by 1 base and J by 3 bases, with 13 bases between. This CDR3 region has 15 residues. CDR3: CASSQGGLALYEQYF. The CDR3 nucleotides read TGCGCCAGCAGCCAAGGGGGACTTGCCCTCTACGAGCAGTACTTC.

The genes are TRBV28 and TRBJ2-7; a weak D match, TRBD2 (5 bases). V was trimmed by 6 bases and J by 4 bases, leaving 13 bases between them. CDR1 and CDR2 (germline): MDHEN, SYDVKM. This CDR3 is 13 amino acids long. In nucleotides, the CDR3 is TGTGCCAGCAGCCTTCCCGGGAAGTACGAGCAGTACTTC. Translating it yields CASSLPGKYEQYF.

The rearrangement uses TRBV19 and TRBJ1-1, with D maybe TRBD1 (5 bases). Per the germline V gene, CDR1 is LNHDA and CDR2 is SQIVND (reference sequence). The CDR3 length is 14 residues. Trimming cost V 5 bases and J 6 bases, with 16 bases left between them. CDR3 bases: TGTGCCAGTAGTTCGCGGGGCCCGGGCGCTGAAGCTTTCTTT. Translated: CASSSRGPGAEAFF.

The CDR3, as DNA: TGTGCCAGCAGCCCCCGAGACGTCGGGGAGCTGTTTTTT. This sequence encodes CASSPRDVGELFF. The V call is TRBV9, the J call TRBJ2-2; D is undetermined. Germline V lookup: CDR1 SGDLS, CDR2 YYNGEE. This CDR3 contains 13 residues. Trimming removed 4 bases at V and 7 bases at J, with 11 bases between.

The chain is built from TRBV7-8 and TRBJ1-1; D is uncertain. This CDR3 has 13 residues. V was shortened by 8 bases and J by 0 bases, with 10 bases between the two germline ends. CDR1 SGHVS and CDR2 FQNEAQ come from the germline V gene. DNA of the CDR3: TGTGCCAGCCGGACGGCAATGAACACTGAAGCTTTCTTT. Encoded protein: CASRTAMNTEAFF.

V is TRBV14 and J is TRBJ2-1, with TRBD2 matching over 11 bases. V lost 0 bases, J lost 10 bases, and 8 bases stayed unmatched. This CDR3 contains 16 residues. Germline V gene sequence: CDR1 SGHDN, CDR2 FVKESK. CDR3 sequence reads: CASSQEPSGGIGEQFF. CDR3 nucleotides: TGTGCCAGCAGCCAAGAACCTAGCGGGGGGATAGGAGAGCAGTTCTTC.

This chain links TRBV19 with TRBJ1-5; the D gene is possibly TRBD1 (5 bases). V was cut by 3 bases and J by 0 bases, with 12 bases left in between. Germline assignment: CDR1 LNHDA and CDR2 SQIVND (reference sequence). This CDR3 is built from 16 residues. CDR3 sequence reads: CASSIGGYGSNQPQHF. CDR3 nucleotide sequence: TGTGCCAGTAGTATTGGGGGATACGGTAGCAATCAGCCCCAGCATTTT.

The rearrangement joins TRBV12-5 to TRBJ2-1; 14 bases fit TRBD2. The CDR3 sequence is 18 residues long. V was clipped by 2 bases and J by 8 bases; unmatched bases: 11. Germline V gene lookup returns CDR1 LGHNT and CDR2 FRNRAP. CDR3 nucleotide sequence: TGTGCTAGTGGTTTGTCCCGACTAGCGGGAGGGCATAGGGATGAGCAGTTCTTC. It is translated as CASGLSRLAGGHRDEQFF.

The CDR3 sequence is CASSPDSEAFF. DNA of the CDR3: TGTGCCAGCTCACCGGACAGTGAAGCTTTCTTT. This chain links TRBV18 with TRBJ1-1; TRBD1 might be the D (6 bases). V lost 3 bases to trimming and J lost 7 bases, with 6 bases between them. Looked up from germline, CDR1 is KGHSH and CDR2 is LQKENI. The CDR3 runs to 11 residues.

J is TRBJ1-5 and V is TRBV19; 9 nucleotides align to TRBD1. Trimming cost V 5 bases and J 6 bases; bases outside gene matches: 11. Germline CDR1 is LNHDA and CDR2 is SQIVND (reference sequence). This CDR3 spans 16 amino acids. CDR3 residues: CASSDEGTGSGQPQHF. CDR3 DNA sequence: TGTGCCAGTAGTGACGAAGGGACAGGGTCAGGTCAGCCCCAGCATTTT.

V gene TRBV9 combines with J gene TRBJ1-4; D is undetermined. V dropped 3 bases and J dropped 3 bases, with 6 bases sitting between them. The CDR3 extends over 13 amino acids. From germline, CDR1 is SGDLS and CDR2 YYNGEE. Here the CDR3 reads CASSAQANEKLFF. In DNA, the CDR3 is TGTGCCAGCAGCGCGCAAGCTAATGAAAAACTGTTTTTT.

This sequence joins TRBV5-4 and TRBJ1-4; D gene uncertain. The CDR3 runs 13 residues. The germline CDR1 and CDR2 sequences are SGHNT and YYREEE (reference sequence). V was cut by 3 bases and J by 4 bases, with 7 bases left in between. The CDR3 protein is CASSSIGNEKLFF. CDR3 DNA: TGTGCCAGCAGCTCGATTGGTAATGAAAAACTGTTTTTT.

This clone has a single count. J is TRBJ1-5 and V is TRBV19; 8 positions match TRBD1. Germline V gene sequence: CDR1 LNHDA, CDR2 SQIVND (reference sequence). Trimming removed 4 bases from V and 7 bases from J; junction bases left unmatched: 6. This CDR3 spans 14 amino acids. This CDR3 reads CASSTGGEHQPQHF. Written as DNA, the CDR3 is TGTGCCAGTAGTACAGGGGGCGAGCACCAGCCCCAGCATTTT.

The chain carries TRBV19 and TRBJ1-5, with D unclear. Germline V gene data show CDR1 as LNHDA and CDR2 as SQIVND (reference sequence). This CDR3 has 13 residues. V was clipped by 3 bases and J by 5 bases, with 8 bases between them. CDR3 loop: CASSIVSYQPQHF. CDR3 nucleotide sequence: TGTGCCAGTAGTATTGTCAGCTATCAGCCCCAGCATTTT. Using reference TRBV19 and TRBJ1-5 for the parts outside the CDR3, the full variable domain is DGGITQSPKYLFRKEGQNVTLSCEQNLNHDAMYWYRQDPGQGLRLIYYSQIVNDFQKGDIAEGYSVSREKKESFPLTVTSAQKNPTAFYLCASSIVSYQPQHFGDGTRLSIL.

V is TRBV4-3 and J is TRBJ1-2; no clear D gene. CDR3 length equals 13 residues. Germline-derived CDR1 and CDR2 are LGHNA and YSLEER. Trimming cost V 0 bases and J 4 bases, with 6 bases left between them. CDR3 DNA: TGCGCCAGCAGCCAAGATAATCTCTATGGCTACACCTTC. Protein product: CASSQDNLYGYTF.

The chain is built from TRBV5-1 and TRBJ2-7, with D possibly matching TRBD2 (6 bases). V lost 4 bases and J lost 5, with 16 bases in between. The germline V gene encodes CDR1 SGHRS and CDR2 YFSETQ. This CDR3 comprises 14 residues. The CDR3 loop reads CASSPTGTQDEQYF. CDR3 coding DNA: TGCGCCAGCAGCCCAACCGGGACTCAGGACGAGCAGTACTTC.

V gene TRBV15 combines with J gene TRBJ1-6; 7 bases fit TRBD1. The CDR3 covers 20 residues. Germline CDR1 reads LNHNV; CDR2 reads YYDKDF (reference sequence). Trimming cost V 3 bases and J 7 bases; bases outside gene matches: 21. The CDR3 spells CATSSEFPRLGGPSNSPLHF. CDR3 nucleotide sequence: TGTGCCACCAGCAGTGAATTCCCCAGACTAGGGGGCCCATCGAATTCACCCCTCCACTTT.